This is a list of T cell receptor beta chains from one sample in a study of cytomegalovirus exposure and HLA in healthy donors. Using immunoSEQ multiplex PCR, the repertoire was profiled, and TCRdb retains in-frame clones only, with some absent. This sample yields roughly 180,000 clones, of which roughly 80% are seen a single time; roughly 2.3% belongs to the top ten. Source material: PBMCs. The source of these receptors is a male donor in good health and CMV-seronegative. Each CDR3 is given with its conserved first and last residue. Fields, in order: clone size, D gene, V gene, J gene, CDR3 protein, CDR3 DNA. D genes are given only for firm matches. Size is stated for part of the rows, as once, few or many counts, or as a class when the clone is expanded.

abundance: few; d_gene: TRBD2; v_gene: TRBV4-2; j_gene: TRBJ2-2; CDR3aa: CASSQGGSGSLAGELFF; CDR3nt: TGTGCCAGCAGCCAAGGGGGTAGCGGGAGTCTAGCGGGGGAGCTGTTTTTT
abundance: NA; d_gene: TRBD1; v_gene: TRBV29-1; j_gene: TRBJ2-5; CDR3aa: CSVQRTGGAETQYF; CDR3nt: TGCAGCGTACAAAGGACAGGGGGTGCTGAGACCCAGTACTTC
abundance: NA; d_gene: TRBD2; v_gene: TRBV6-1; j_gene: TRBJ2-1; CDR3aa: CASSETMTSGAIRFF; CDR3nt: TGTGCCAGCAGTGAGACTATGACTAGCGGGGCAATCCGGTTCTTC
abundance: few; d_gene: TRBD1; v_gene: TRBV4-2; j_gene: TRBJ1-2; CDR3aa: CASSQEATGENYGYTF; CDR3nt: TGTGCCAGCAGCCAAGAGGCGACAGGGGAGAACTATGGCTACACCTTC
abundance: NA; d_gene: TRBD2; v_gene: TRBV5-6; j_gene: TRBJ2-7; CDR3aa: CASGSGGSSYEQYF; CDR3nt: TGTGCCAGTGGTAGCGGGGGGTCCTCCTACGAGCAGTACTTC
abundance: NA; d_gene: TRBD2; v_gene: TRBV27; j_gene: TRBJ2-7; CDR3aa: CASSLRGGPSYEQYF; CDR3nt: TGTGCCAGCAGTCTCCGGGGAGGGCCATCCTACGAGCAGTACTTC
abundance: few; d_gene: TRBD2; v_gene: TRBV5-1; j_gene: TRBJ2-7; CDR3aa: CASSFGTSGSNEQYF; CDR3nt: TGCGCCAGCAGCTTTGGAACTAGCGGATCCAACGAGCAGTACTTC
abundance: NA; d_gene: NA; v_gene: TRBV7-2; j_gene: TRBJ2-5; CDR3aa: CASSTRSGEETQYF; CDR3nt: TGTGCCAGCAGCACCCGGTCGGGGGAAGAGACCCAGTACTTC
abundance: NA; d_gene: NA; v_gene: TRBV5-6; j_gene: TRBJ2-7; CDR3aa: CASSLTARGGYEQYF; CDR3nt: TGTGCCAGCAGCTTGACGGCCAGGGGCGGTTACGAGCAGTACTTC
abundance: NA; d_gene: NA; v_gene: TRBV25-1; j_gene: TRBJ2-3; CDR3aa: CASSESAGRELDTQYF; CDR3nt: TGTGCCAGCAGTGAATCCGCCGGGAGAGAATTAGATACGCAGTATTTT
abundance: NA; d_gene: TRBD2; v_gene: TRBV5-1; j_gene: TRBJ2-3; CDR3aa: CASSPVASGGGTDTQYF; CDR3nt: TGCGCCAGCAGCCCAGTGGCTAGCGGGGGAGGTACAGATACGCAGTATTTT
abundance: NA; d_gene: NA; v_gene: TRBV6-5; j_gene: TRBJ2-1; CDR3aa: CASSYGLHSYNEQFF; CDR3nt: TGTGCCAGCAGTTATGGACTGCACTCCTACAATGAGCAGTTCTTC
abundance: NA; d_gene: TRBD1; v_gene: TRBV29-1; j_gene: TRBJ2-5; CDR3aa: CSVEGQGSGEQYF; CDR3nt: TGCAGCGTTGAGGGACAGGGGAGTGGGGAGCAGTACTTC
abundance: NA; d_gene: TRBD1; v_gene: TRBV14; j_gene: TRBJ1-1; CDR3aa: CASSLRTGGNTEAFF; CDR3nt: TGTGCCAGCAGCTTACGGACAGGGGGGAACACTGAAGCTTTCTTT
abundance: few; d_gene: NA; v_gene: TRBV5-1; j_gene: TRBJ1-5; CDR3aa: CASSLEFLARGDSNQPQHF; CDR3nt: TGCGCCAGCAGCTTGGAGTTTTTGGCCAGGGGAGACAGCAATCAGCCCCAGCATTTT
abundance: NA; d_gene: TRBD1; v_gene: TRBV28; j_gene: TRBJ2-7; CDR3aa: CASSPGQGSYEQYF; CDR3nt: TGTGCCAGCAGCCCGGGACAGGGATCCTACGAGCAGTACTTC
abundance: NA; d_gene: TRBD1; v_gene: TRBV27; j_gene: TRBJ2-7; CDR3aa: CASSPGQGIHEQYF; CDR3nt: TGTGCCAGCAGTCCGGGACAGGGGATTCACGAGCAGTACTTC
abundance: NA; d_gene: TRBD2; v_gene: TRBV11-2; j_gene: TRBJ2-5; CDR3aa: CASSLVGLGAGVETQYF; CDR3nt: TGTGCCAGCAGCTTAGTCGGTCTAGGAGCGGGGGTTGAGACCCAGTACTTC
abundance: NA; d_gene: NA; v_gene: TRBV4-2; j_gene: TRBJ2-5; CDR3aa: CASSRTGNQETQYF; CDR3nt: TGTGCCAGCAGCCGAACCGGGAACCAAGAGACCCAGTACTTC
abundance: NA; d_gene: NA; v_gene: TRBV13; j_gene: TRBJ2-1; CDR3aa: CASSLVGGEQFF; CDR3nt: TGTGCCAGCAGCTTAGTTGGAGGTGAGCAGTTCTTC
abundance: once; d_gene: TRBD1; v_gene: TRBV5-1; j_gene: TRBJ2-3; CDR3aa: CASSGGQGITDTQYF; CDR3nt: TGCGCCAGCAGCGGGGGACAGGGAATCACAGATACGCAGTATTTT
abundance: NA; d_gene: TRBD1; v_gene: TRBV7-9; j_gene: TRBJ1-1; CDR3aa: CASSPGQANTEAFF; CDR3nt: TGTGCCAGCAGCCCCGGACAGGCGAACACTGAAGCTTTCTTT
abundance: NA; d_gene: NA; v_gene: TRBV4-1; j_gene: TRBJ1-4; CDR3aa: CASSRDTATNEKLFF; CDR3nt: TGCGCCAGCAGCCGGGACACCGCAACTAATGAAAAACTGTTTTTT
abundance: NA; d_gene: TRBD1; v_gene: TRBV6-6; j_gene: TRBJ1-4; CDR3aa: CASRDTGVEEKLFF; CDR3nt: TGTGCCAGCAGAGATACAGGGGTTGAGGAAAAACTGTTTTTT
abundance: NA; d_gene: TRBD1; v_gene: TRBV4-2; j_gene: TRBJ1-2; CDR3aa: CASSQDRVIWGYTF; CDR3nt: TGTGCCAGCAGCCAGGACAGGGTAATATGGGGCTACACCTTC
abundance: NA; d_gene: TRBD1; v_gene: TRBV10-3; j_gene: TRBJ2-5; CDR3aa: CAISETGEETQYF; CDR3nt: TGTGCCATCAGTGAAACAGGGGAAGAGACCCAGTACTTC
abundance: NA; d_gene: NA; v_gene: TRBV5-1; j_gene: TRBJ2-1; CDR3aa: CASSIVPGNEQFF; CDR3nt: TGCGCCAGCAGCATCGTGCCCGGCAATGAGCAGTTCTTC
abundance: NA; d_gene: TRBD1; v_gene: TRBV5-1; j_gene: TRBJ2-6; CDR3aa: CASSLAVGQGAIGANVLTF; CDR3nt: TGCGCCAGCAGCTTGGCCGTTGGACAGGGGGCGATTGGGGCCAACGTCCTGACTTTC
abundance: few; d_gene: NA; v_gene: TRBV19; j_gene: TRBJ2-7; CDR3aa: CASSPGGGGVEQYF; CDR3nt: TGTGCCAGTAGCCCGGGGGGCGGCGGGGTCGAGCAGTACTTC
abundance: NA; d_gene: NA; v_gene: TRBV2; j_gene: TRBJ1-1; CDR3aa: CASTELRTEAFF; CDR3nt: TGTGCCAGCACCGAGTTACGCACTGAAGCTTTCTTT
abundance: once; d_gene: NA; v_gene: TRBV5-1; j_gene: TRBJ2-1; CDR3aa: CASSLDPPGEQFF; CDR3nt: TGCGCCAGCAGCTTGGATCCCCCCGGTGAGCAGTTCTTC
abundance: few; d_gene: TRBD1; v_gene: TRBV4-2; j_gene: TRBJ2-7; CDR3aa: CASSQWDRVSYEQYF; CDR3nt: TGTGCCAGCAGCCAGTGGGACAGGGTCTCCTACGAGCAGTACTTC
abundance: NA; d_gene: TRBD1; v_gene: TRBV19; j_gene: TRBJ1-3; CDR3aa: CASSETGASGNTIYF; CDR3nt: TGTGCCAGTAGTGAAACAGGGGCCTCTGGAAACACCATATATTTT
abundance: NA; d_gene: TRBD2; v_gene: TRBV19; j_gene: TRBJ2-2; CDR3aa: CASSIAGVAGELFF; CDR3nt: TGTGCCAGTAGTATCGCGGGGGTCGCCGGGGAGCTGTTTTTT
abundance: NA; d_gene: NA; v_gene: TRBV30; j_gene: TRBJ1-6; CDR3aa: CAWSAILAYNSPLHF; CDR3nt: TGTGCCTGGAGCGCGATACTTGCGTATAATTCACCCCTCCACTTT
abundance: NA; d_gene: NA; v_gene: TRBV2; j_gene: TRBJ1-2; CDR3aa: CASSPEGGAGGYTF; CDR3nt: TGTGCCAGCAGTCCCGAGGGGGGGGCGGGAGGCTACACCTTC
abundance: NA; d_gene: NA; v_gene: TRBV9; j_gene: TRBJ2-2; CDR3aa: CASSPLRVGGELFF; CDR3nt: TGTGCCAGCAGCCCACTCAGGGTTGGCGGGGAGCTGTTTTTT
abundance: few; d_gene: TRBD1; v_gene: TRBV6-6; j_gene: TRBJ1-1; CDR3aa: CASSYRPQGDTEAFF; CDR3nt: TGTGCCAGCAGTTACCGCCCACAGGGGGACACTGAAGCTTTCTTT
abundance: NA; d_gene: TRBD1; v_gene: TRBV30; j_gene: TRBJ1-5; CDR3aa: CALDRGSQPQHF; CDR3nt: TGTGCCTTGGACAGGGGGTCCCAGCCCCAGCATTTT
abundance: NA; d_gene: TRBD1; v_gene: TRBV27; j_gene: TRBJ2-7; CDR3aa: CASSFNRDRARGQYF; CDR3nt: TGTGCCAGCAGTTTCAACCGGGACAGGGCCCGTGGGCAGTACTTC
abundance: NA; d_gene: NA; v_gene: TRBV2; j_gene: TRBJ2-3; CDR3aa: CASSLRDTRTDTQYF; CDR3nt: TGTGCCAGCAGTCTCCGGGACACCCGCACAGATACGCAGTATTTT
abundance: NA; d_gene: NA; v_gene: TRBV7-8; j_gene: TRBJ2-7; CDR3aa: CASSLELSSYEQYF; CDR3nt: TGTGCCAGCAGCTTAGAGCTGAGCTCCTACGAGCAGTACTTC
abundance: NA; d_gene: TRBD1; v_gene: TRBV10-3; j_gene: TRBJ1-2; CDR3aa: CAISTGQGLYGYTF; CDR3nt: TGTGCCATCAGTACAGGACAGGGCCTCTATGGCTACACCTTC
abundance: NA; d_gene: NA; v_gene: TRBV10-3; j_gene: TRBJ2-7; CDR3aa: CAISNRDKGYEQYF; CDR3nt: TGTGCCATCAGTAACCGGGACAAAGGCTACGAGCAGTACTTC